The sequence of this TCR beta chain was determined in a study of patients and donors after allogeneic stem cell transplantation. V was trimmed by 0 bases and J by 3 bases, leaving 8 bases between them. The CDR3 length is 15 residues. Germline V gene data show CDR1 as SGHAT and CDR2 as FQNNGV. TCRdb itself ran the RT-PCR reads through MiXCR, one entry per CDR3 protein. The sample contains about a million distinct CDR3 sequences, under 20% of which appear only once. The J gene is TRBJ1-4, the V gene TRBV11-2; D gene ambiguous. This clonotype was obtained from a human donor who was either an allogeneic HSCT recipient or a stem cell or donor lymphocyte infusion donor (not recorded which). It is not recorded whose cells these are; they may come from a transplant donor. Sequencing input: blood, either unsorted or a sorted T cell fraction (not recorded which). Here the CDR3 DNA reads TGTGCCAGCAGCTTAGAGGCGAGGGCTAATGAAAAACTGTTTTTT. Translation: CASSLEARANEKLFF.